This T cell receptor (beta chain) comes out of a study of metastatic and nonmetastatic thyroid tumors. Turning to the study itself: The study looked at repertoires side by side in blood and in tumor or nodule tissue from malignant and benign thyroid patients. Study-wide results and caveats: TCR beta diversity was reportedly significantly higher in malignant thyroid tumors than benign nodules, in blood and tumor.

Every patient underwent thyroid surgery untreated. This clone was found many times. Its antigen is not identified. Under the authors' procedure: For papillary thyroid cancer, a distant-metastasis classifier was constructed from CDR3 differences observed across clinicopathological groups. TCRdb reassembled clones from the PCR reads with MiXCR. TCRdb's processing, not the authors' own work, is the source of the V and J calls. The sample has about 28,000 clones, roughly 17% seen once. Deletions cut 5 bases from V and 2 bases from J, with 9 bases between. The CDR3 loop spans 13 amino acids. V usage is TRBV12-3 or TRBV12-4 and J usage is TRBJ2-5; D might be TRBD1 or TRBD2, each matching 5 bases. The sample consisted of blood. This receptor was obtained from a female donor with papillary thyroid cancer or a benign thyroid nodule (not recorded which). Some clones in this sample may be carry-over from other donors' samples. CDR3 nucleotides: TGTGCCAGCAGTCCCGGGGCTCAAGAGACCCAGTACTTC. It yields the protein CASSPGAQETQYF.